These 25 T cell receptor beta chains came from one sample sequenced in a study of pediatric ulcerative colitis. Profiled with immunoSEQ multiplex PCR; TCRdb holds only in-frame clones, not every one. Of 25,000 to 35,000 clones listed, more than 75% are singletons. Sequenced: blood. Source of these receptors: a boy between 10 and 17 years old with severe ulcerative colitis.

The chain is built from TRBV12-5 and TRBJ2-1, with D perhaps TRBD1 (5 bases). The CDR3 has 12 residues. V was clipped by 5 bases and J by 6 bases, with 8 bases between them. CDR1 is LGHNT, CDR2 FRNRAP, per germline. The DNA for the CDR3 is TGTGCTAGTGGTCAGGGATTCAATGAGCAGTTCTTC. Translation gives CASGQGFNEQFF.

The gene calls are TRBV23-1 and TRBJ1-4; 9 nucleotides match TRBD1. TRBV23-1 qualifies as an ORF whose function is uncertain. The length of the CDR3 is 16 residues. V gave up 3 bases and J gave up 8 bases; unmatched junction bases: 10. CDR3 DNA: TGCGCCAGCAGTCATCCGCCGGGACAGGGCGCCGAAAAACTGTTTTTT. Amino acid sequence: CASSHPPGQGAEKLFF.

V is TRBV9 and J is TRBJ2-2, with TRBD1 matching 7 bases. V lost 4 bases, J lost 7 bases, and 7 bases stayed unmatched. CDR1 and CDR2 from the germline V gene are SGDLS and YYNGEE. The CDR3 covers 14 residues. Here the CDR3 reads CASSLTGANGELFF. The CDR3, as DNA: TGTGCCAGCAGCCTCACAGGGGCTAACGGGGAGCTGTTTTTT.

This clone was found a few times. The chain employs TRBV5-1 and TRBJ1-2; D gene unclear. Trimming took 0 bases from V and 3 from J, leaving 12 bases between them. The CDR3 contains 15 residues. Germline CDR1 reads SGHRS; CDR2 reads YFSETQ. The CDR3 here is CASSLDPGSYYGYTF. The CDR3 coding sequence is TGCGCCAGCAGCTTGGACCCTGGCAGTTACTATGGCTACACCTTC.

The chain is built from TRBV7-6 and TRBJ1-1; a possible D gene is TRBD1 (6 bases). The length of the CDR3 is 13 residues. Germline assignment: CDR1 SGHVS and CDR2 FNYEAQ. Trimming cost V 0 bases and J 5 bases, with 7 bases left between them. The CDR3 protein is CASSLAQGTEAFF. DNA of the CDR3: TGTGCCAGCAGCTTAGCCCAGGGGACTGAAGCTTTCTTT.

The gene calls are TRBV19 and TRBJ1-2, with D possibly matching TRBD1 (5 bases). Germline CDR1 and CDR2: LNHDA and SQIVND (reference sequence). Trimming removed 7 bases at V and 4 bases at J, with 13 bases between. The CDR3 totals 13 residues. The CDR3 nucleotides read TGTGCCAGTACCCTCGGGGGGGGCTATGGCTACACCTTC. Residues: CASTLGGGYGYTF.

The chain uses TRBV28 and TRBJ1-2, with D possibly TRBD1 on 6 matching bases. The ends were cut back, 6 bases at V and 6 bases at J, with 14 bases in the middle. The CDR3 runs 13 residues. Looked up from germline, CDR1 is MDHEN and CDR2 is SYDVKM. This CDR3 reads CASSRGNSDGYTF. The CDR3, as DNA: TGTGCCAGCAGCAGGGGTAATAGCGATGGCTACACCTTC.

This chain connects TRBV15 to TRBJ1-6; D not resolved. Trimming left V 2 bases short and J 4 bases short, with 9 bases between. There are 15 residues in the CDR3. From germline, CDR1 is LNHNV and CDR2 YYDKDF (reference sequence). The DNA of the CDR3 is TGTGCCACCAGCAGATCGGGAGAATATAATTCACCCCTCCACTTT. Translated: CATSRSGEYNSPLHF.

The rearrangement uses TRBV19 and TRBJ1-1, with D hard to call. Between the trimmed V and J ends, which lost 0 bases and 1 base, there was a span of 15 bases. The CDR3 has 17 amino acids. Germline CDR1 reads LNHDA; CDR2 reads SQIVND (reference sequence). CDR3 nucleotides: TGTGCCAGTAGTATAGATATGGTTTGGGCGGAGAACACTGAAGCTTTCTTT. Protein: CASSIDMVWAENTEAFF.

This clone was observed a handful of times. This chain joins TRBV11-2 and TRBJ1-6; D gene unclear. Trimming stripped 1 base from V and 1 base from J, with 8 bases between. The CDR3 sequence is 16 residues long. CDR1 and CDR2 from the germline V gene are SGHAT and FQNNGV. This chain's CDR3 is CASSLAFSSYNSPLHF. The CDR3 bases are TGTGCCAGCAGCTTAGCCTTCAGTTCCTATAATTCACCCCTCCACTTT.

The rearrangement links TRBV7-9 to TRBJ2-1, with 9 bases lining up with TRBD1. The CDR3 runs 17 residues. Trimming at V came to 2 bases and at J to 6 bases, leaving 11 bases not matched to a gene. Germline assignment: CDR1 SEHNR and CDR2 FQNEAQ (reference sequence). CDR3 nucleotides: TGTGCCAGCAGCTTAAGGGGTACAGGGGGCGATCGCAATGAGCAGTTCTTC. The encoded protein is CASSLRGTGGDRNEQFF. Together with reference TRBV7-9 and TRBJ2-1, the CDR3 gives the full variable domain: DTGVSQNPRHKITKRGQNVTFRCDPISEHNRLYWYRQTLGQGPEFLTYFQNEAQLEKSRLLSDRFSAERPKGSFSTLEIQRTEQGDSAMYLCASSLRGTGGDRNEQFFGPGTRLTVL.

V usage is TRBV30 and J usage is TRBJ1-6, with D hard to call. V was pared by 0 bases and J by 11 bases, with 11 bases between. There are 13 residues in the CDR3. Per the germline V gene, CDR1 is GTSNPN and CDR2 is SVGIG (reference sequence). CDR3 region: CAWSVLGQTPLHF. DNA for the CDR3: TGTGCCTGGAGTGTACTAGGGCAGACACCCCTCCACTTT.

In its sample, this clone was seen a few times. V usage is TRBV5-5 and J usage is TRBJ1-1, with TRBD1 matching 8 bases. Germline V gives CDR1 SGHKS, CDR2 YYEKEE (reference sequence). V shed 3 bases, J shed 6 bases, and the junction held 10 bases outside the gene matches. The CDR3 contains 15 residues. This CDR3 reads CASSSLGQGIAEAFF. DNA for the CDR3: TGTGCCAGCAGCTCCCTAGGACAGGGAATCGCTGAAGCTTTCTTT.

This clone was found a few times. The chain joins TRBV7-3 to TRBJ2-1; 14 nucleotides match TRBD2. This CDR3 has 17 residues. Germline-derived CDR1 and CDR2 are SGHTA and FQGTGA. Trimming at V came to 5 bases and at J to 5 bases, leaving 8 bases not matched to a gene. This chain's CDR3 is CASSRLAGGQWNNEQFF. The CDR3 DNA follows: TGTGCCAGCAGCCGACTAGCGGGGGGGCAGTGGAACAATGAGCAGTTCTTC.

J is TRBJ1-1 and V is TRBV19; 8 bases are shared with TRBD1. The CDR3 runs to 13 residues. Per the germline V gene, CDR1 is LNHDA and CDR2 is SQIVND (reference sequence). Trimming removed 7 bases from V and 7 bases from J; junction bases left unmatched: 8. CDR3 in DNA: TGTGCCAGTAAAGAGGACAGGGCAAGTGAAGCTTTCTTT. Translation gives CASKEDRASEAFF.

V and J are TRBV30 and TRBJ2-7; weak D call: TRBD1 (5 bases). The V and J ends lost 5 bases and 8 bases respectively, with 13 bases between them. Germline V lookup: CDR1 GTSNPN, CDR2 SVGIG (reference sequence). The CDR3 has 11 residues. The CDR3 here is CAWADNLQQYF. CDR3 nucleotides: TGTGCCTGGGCGGACAATCTCCAGCAGTACTTC.

Details on this clone: The same CDR3 can be traced to other DNA sequences in this sample. The gene calls are TRBV9 and TRBJ1-1; no firm D call. The CDR3 covers 14 residues. CDR1 is SGDLS and CDR2 is YYNGEE in the germline V gene. V lost 0 bases and J lost 0, with 6 bases in between. The CDR3 loop reads CASSVGQLNTEAFF. The CDR3 nucleotides are TGTGCCAGCAGCGTAGGGCAGTTGAACACTGAAGCTTTCTTT.

The V and J genes are TRBV4-3 and TRBJ2-3, with 8 bases lining up with TRBD2. The CDR3 totals 19 residues. Germline assignment: CDR1 LGHNA and CDR2 YSLEER. The V gene end was trimmed by 0 bases and the J gene end by 0 bases; junction bases not matched to a gene: 11. This CDR3 reads CASSQDLTSGRTSTDTQYF. The DNA of the CDR3 is TGCGCCAGCAGCCAAGATCTAACGAGCGGGAGAACTAGCACAGATACGCAGTATTTT.

As for this clone: One end of the junction varies from germline; a read error may be responsible. The J gene is TRBJ2-1, the V gene TRBV29-1; D tentatively reads TRBD1 or TRBD2 (5 bases each). The CDR3 sequence is 14 residues long. Germline CDR1 and CDR2: SQVTM and ANQGSEA. This CDR3 is CSVEDTLGVNGQFF. CDR3 sequence (DNA): TGCAGCGTTGAAGATACTCTGGGGGTTAATGGGCAGTTCTTC.

The chain carries TRBV29-1 and TRBJ2-3; D ambiguous. The germline V gene has CDR1 SQVTM and CDR2 ANQGSEA. The germline V and J ends were trimmed by 2 bases and 1 base, with 7 bases remaining between them. The CDR3 length is 13 residues. CDR3 region: CSVERQGTDTQYF. Here the CDR3 DNA reads TGCAGCGTTGAAAGGCAGGGCACAGATACGCAGTATTTT.

This clone was detected a few times. In DNA form, the CDR3 reads TGTGCCAGCAGCCATGATGGCGGCGATAATTCACCCCTCCACTTT. This codes for CASSHDGGDNSPLHF. The rearrangement uses TRBV9 and TRBJ1-6; no reliable D call. The CDR3 spans 15 residues. Germline V gene data show CDR1 as SGDLS and CDR2 as YYNGEE. V lost 4 bases, J lost 5 bases, and 13 bases lay in between.

This chain connects TRBV30 to TRBJ2-1, with D perhaps TRBD1 or TRBD2 (5 bases each). Germline values: CDR1 GTSNPN, CDR2 SVGIG (reference sequence). Deletions cut 4 bases from V and 7 bases from J, with 17 bases between. The CDR3 loop spans 14 amino acids. The CDR3 loop reads CAWTPGRRRNEQFF. The DNA of the CDR3 is TGTGCCTGGACTCCGGGACGGCGGCGGAATGAGCAGTTCTTC.

This clone has just one count. CDR3 sequence: CASSEEEETEAFF. The DNA for the CDR3 is TGTGCCAGCTCCGAGGAGGAGGAGACTGAAGCTTTCTTT. This sequence joins TRBV6-5 and TRBJ1-1; D uncertain. Looked up from germline, CDR1 is MNHEY and CDR2 is SVGAGI. The CDR3 has 13 residues. Between the trimmed V and J ends, which lost 8 bases and 5 bases, there was a span of 15 bases.

The chain joins TRBV5-1 to TRBJ2-1, with 7 bases identical to TRBD2. The trim removed 5 bases at V and 8 bases at J, leaving 10 bases unmatched. The CDR3 runs to 14 residues. Germline CDR1 is SGHRS and CDR2 is YFSETQ. CDR3 nucleotide sequence: TGCGCCAGCAGAGGAGGAGCGGGGAGGTATGAGCAGTTCTTC. Translated: CASRGGAGRYEQFF.

The V call is TRBV1, the J call TRBJ1-1. TRBV1 is flagged as a pseudogene. The CDR3 has 13 amino acids. The CDR3: CTSSPPWSTEAFF. The CDR3 bases are TGCACCAGCAGCCCGCCTTGGAGCACTGAAGCTTTCTTT.